The sequence of this T cell receptor (beta chain) was determined in a study of cytomegalovirus exposure and HLA in healthy donors (dated by TCRdb to about 2017). Context from the whole study: According to a later analysis, one platform produced both the roughly 130 validation repertoires and the 666 repertoires of the first cohort. The study aimed to test whether cataloging public T cell receptors could reveal signatures of past pathogen exposure. The study combined high-throughput TCR immunosequencing, statistical association of individual TCRs with disease status, and machine learning to predict cytomegalovirus infection status. In addition to the first cohort of approximately 670 subjects, a separate validation cohort of around 110 different subjects was used.

Here is what the overall study found, with its caveats: A later analysis found that TCRs clustered in the first cohort also tended to co-occur in the 120 validation repertoires, with more than 90% of cluster scores above 0. In vitro tests confirmed that three of the cytomegalovirus-associated TCR beta chains recognize cytomegalovirus antigens. In the study, around 160 TCR beta chains were listed as associated with cytomegalovirus. The authors suggested that the approach could potentially be extended to other disease states and immunological phenotypes. Across donors, most TCR sequences were observed very rarely, whereas some public TCRs were present in many individuals. A later analysis had no HLA typing for the validation cohort, so co-occurrence there was scored across all 130 or so repertoires. Cytomegalovirus status was reported to be diagnosed by the classifier with high specificity and sensitivity in both the original and validation cohorts.

The library was generated by the immunoSEQ multiplex PCR assay. The paper's data handling went like this. A statistical classification framework was developed to diagnose cytomegalovirus status using the catalog of TCR beta chain sequences. Imported from immuneACCESS, the table was reduced by TCRdb to in-frame sequences with V and J called. These copies leave out some clones; in studies compared against another copy, an unresolved V gene accounts for under half, and the cause of the remainder is not known. The D gene and trimming were derived from the DNA, and the V and J assignments and clone size from that table. The sample contains some 170,000 clones, around 96% of them found a single time. The top ten hold roughly 1% of the sample. On this clone itself: The specificity of this receptor is unknown. No qualities accompany the bases; no much larger clone lies one base away.

Trimming takes 0 bases from V and 1 base from J, and the germline ends sit 5 bases apart. Per the germline V gene, SGHDT is the CDR1 and YYEEEE is the CDR2. The CDR3 runs 15 amino acids, cysteine and phenylalanine included. Only the CDR3 part of the read is kept: 45 bases, read in frame from the first base. Donors formed part of the validation cohort, which comprised 120 subjects and was distinct from the first cohort of some 700 subjects. The sequence is built from TRBV5-6 and TRBJ2-6, with the D gene uncertain. This sequence was found in a woman younger than 35 in good health and CMV-seronegative. Sequencing was performed on PBMCs. This receptor has the CDR3 CASSLEPSGANVLTF. The DNA is TGTGCCAGCAGCTTGGAGCCATCTGGGGCCAACGTCCTGACTTTC.